This T cell receptor (beta chain) was documented in a study of T cell changes during pregnancy in multiple sclerosis. Method: immunoSEQ multiplex PCR; TCRdb's copy keeps in-frame clones and lacks some. The repertoire has 35,000 to 45,000 clones, around 90% of them found once; the top ten carry under 2%. With 5 bases clipped from V and 7 bases from J, the junction kept 10 bases outside the gene matches. Germline CDR1 reads LNHDA; CDR2 reads SQIVND (reference sequence). CDR3 length equals 14 residues. This TCR came from a female donor in good health, enrolled as a control in a pregnancy study. Sequencing used CD4+ T cells from peripheral blood mononuclear cells, obtained after pregnancy. The genes are TRBV19 and TRBJ2-5; the match to TRBD1 covers 7 bases. CDR3 DNA: TGTGCCAGTAGTCGGACAGGACAAGGGGCGACCCAGTACTTC. Translating gives CASSRTGQGATQYF.